These T cell receptor beta chains were read from a single sample in a study of graft-versus-host responses after intestinal transplantation. Antigens for these TCRs are unknown. TCRdb's table, derived via immunoSEQ multiplex PCR, lists solely in-frame clones and lacks some. The sample lists under 85,000 clones, approximately 94% occurring once. Material: unstimulated CD8+ T cells sorted from spleen or lymph node cells, obtained before intestinal transplant. These receptors all come from a human donor who received an intestinal transplant. The CDR3 runs from the conserved cysteine through the conserved F or W. D genes are given only for firm matches. Size is omitted from some rows. Given values are once, few, many or a class for expanded clones.

TRBJ2-7	TRBD1	TRBV10-2	NA	TGCGCCAGCAGCCACCAGGGGGTCGAGCAGTACTTC	CASSHQGVEQYF
TRBJ2-7	NA	TRBV5-4	NA	TGTGCCAGCAGCTTGGGGGCGTCATACGAGCAGTACTTC	CASSLGASYEQYF
TRBJ2-7	NA	TRBV6-6	NA	TGTGCCAGCAGTTACTGGCAGGGGTCCTACGAGCAGTACTTC	CASSYWQGSYEQYF
TRBJ2-5	NA	TRBV25-1	few	TGTGCCAGCAGTCCGATCGGGGGGCGTTTGGGAGAGACCCAGTACTTC	CASSPIGGRLGETQYF
TRBJ2-7	NA	TRBV5-5	NA	TGTGCCAGCGTGACAGACAGCGAAAACGAGCAGTACTTC	CASVTDSENEQYF
TRBJ2-5	TRBD1	TRBV6-1	NA	TGTGCCAGCAGTGAAAACTGGACAGGGACAAAGAAGGGGGAGACCCAGTACTTC	CASSENWTGTKKGETQYF
TRBJ2-1	NA	TRBV5-1	once	TGCGCCAGCAGCTTGTCCACCGACAGGACGGGGGTCTCCTACAATGAGCAGTTCTTC	CASSLSTDRTGVSYNEQFF
TRBJ2-3	TRBD2	TRBV7-9	once	TGTGCCAGCTCCGTACTAGCGGGAGGGCCTGATACGCAGTATTTT	CASSVLAGGPDTQYF
TRBJ1-2	NA	TRBV28	NA	TGTGCCAGCAGTTTGGGCAGACGGGCGTATGGCTACACCTTC	CASSLGRRAYGYTF
TRBJ2-5	TRBD2	TRBV15	NA	TGTGCCACCAGCAGACGGCGGGAGGAGACCCAGTACTTC	CATSRRREETQYF
TRBJ1-1	NA	TRBV30	NA	TGTGCCTGGAGTGACGGGTTGACTGAAGCTTTCTTT	CAWSDGLTEAFF
TRBJ2-3	NA	TRBV7-2	NA	TGTGCCAGCAGCTTCCCGGGACCCACAGATACGCAGTATTTT	CASSFPGPTDTQYF
TRBJ2-1	NA	TRBV15	NA	TGTGCCACCAGCAGAGATGTCCCTAGTGGCATTGAGCAGTTCTTC	CATSRDVPSGIEQFF
TRBJ2-1	TRBD2	TRBV27	few	TGTGCCAGCAGTTTGCTGCGCGGGAGGGCCTACAATGAGCAGTTCTTC	CASSLLRGRAYNEQFF
TRBJ2-7	TRBD1	TRBV4-1	NA	TGCGCCAGCAGCCAAGAACCGGGACAGGGGGCCTACGAGCAGTACTTC	CASSQEPGQGAYEQYF
TRBJ2-1	NA	TRBV28	NA	TGTGCCAGCAGTCCTGTCGGAAGTTACAATGAGCAGTTCTTC	CASSPVGSYNEQFF
TRBJ2-7	NA	TRBV6-5	NA	TGTGCCAGCAGTTACTCGAGTCTATACGAGCAGTACTTC	CASSYSSLYEQYF
TRBJ2-1	NA	TRBV19	NA	TGTGCCAGTAGTATAGGAAGGGCCACCTACAATGAGCAGTTCTTC	CASSIGRATYNEQFF
TRBJ1-1	TRBD1	TRBV6-5	once	TGTGCCAGCAGCAGGTCGACAGGGGATGATGAAGCTTTCTTT	CASSRSTGDDEAFF
TRBJ2-2	NA	TRBV7-9	NA	TGTGCCAGCAGCTCCCTCGGGGGGCGTCAGCACGGGGAGCTGTTTTTT	CASSSLGGRQHGELFF
TRBJ2-1	NA	TRBV9	NA	TGTGCCAGCAGCGTAGACGGGGCAGGGTACAATGAGCAGTTCTTC	CASSVDGAGYNEQFF
TRBJ2-7	TRBD2	TRBV7-9	NA	TGTGCCAGCAGCATCCCGACTAGCGGGAGGGCCTACGAGCAGTACTTC	CASSIPTSGRAYEQYF
TRBJ1-5	TRBD1	TRBV4-1	once	TGCGCCAGCAGCCCAGGGGGCGGCAATCAGCCCCAGCATTTT	CASSPGGGNQPQHF
TRBJ2-7	NA	TRBV2	NA	TGTGCCAGCAGCCCAAGCTCCTACGAGCAGTACTTC	CASSPSSYEQYF
TRBJ2-7	NA	TRBV20-1	NA	TGCAGTGCTAGGGACAGCTACGAGCAGTACTTC	CSARDSYEQYF
TRBJ1-2	NA	TRBV29-1	NA	TGCAGCGTTGAGAAGAAAGTAATCTATGGCTACACCTTC	CSVEKKVIYGYTF
TRBJ2-1	NA	TRBV5-1	NA	TGCGCCAGCAGCCCAGGGGGGCTAGTCGACCCTCCACGCTCCTACAATGAGCAGTTCTTC	CASSPGGLVDPPRSYNEQFF
TRBJ1-2	NA	TRBV7-9	NA	TGTGCCAGCAGCCCAGCCAGGAACCATGGCTACACCTTC	CASSPARNHGYTF
TRBJ2-1	TRBD1	TRBV4-1	NA	TGCGCCAGCAGCCCGACGACCCACTTCCGTACGACAGGGTCCCCTATCAATGAGCAGTTCTTC	CASSPTTHFRTTGSPINEQFF